A single sample is the source of the 12 T cell receptor beta chains below, sequenced in a study of blood T cells in healthy people across ages. A second PCR of 7 to 11 cycles used a sample-barcoded 5' primer and a J-beta primer mix. TCRdb used MiXCR to reprocess the 5' RACE reads, holding one entry per CDR3 protein. The sample shows more than 800,000 distinct CDR3 sequences, 25% to 30% of them seen only once. The source material was blood. The receptors were gathered from an elderly woman in good health.

Points on this clonotype: This may come from a read error, since a much larger clone is one base off. The rearrangement uses TRBV15 and TRBJ1-2; TRBD1 matches at 9 bases. CDR3 size: 14 residues. Germline trimming cut 8 bases from V and 2 bases from J; bases unmatched to any gene: 6. The germline V gene encodes CDR1 LNHNV and CDR2 YYDKDF (reference sequence). CDR3 sequence reads: CATGTGGKNYGYTF. The CDR3 DNA sequence: TGTGCCACCGGCACAGGGGGCAAGAACTATGGCTACACCTTC.

This clonotype was counted many times. The J gene is TRBJ2-7, the V gene TRBV20-1; possible D gene TRBD1, 6 bases. The V gene lost 0 bases and the J gene lost 2 bases, with 8 bases spanning the gap. The CDR3 has 13 amino acids. Germline CDR1 is DFQATT and CDR2 is SNEGSKA (reference sequence). The CDR3 spells CSARDWTAYEQYF. CDR3 nucleotide sequence: TGCAGTGCTAGAGATTGGACAGCCTACGAGCAGTACTTC.

This clonotype has ten or more counts. The J gene is TRBJ1-1, the V gene TRBV6-2 or TRBV6-3; D unresolved. CDR3 length: 14 residues. The ends were cut back, 2 bases at V and 1 base at J, with 8 bases in the middle. CDR1 is MNHEY and CDR2 is SVGEGT in the germline V gene. CDR3 DNA: TGTGCCAGCAGTTACCCGCCAGGGAACACTGAAGCTTTCTTT. Amino acid sequence: CASSYPPGNTEAFF.

This clonotype was seen many times. The rearrangement uses TRBV20-1 and TRBJ2-3; perhaps D is TRBD1 or TRBD2 (5 bases each). V lost 3 bases and J lost 0, with 16 bases in between. Germline lookup yields CDR1 DFQATT and CDR2 SNEGSKA (reference sequence). The CDR3 is 16 amino acids. The CDR3 bases are TGCAGTGCTAGTCGGGGCAGGGCAGGGAGCACAGATACGCAGTATTTT. Amino acids: CSASRGRAGSTDTQYF.

This clonotype was counted ten times or more. The V gene is TRBV7-9, the J gene TRBJ1-5, with D unclear. Germline values: CDR1 SEHNR, CDR2 FQNEAQ (reference sequence). This CDR3 is 12 amino acids long. Trimming pared 1 base from V and 7 bases from J, leaving 5 bases between. CDR3 loop: CASSLGTQPQHF. CDR3 DNA sequence: TGTGCCAGCAGCTTAGGGACCCAGCCCCAGCATTTT. Combining the CDR3 with reference TRBV7-9 and TRBJ1-5 gives the whole variable domain DTGVSQNPRHKITKRGQNVTFRCDPISEHNRLYWYRQTLGQGPEFLTYFQNEAQLEKSRLLSDRFSAERPKGSFSTLEIQRTEQGDSAMYLCASSLGTQPQHFGDGTRLSIL.

This clonotype was recorded many times. A much larger clone differs from this one at a single base, so this may be a read error. The chain carries TRBV7-9 and TRBJ2-5; D unresolved. CDR3 length equals 11 residues. V was clipped by 1 base and J by 7 bases, with 4 bases between them. The germline CDR1 and CDR2 sequences are SEHNR and FQNEAQ (reference sequence). The CDR3 protein is CASSLVVTQYF. As DNA, the CDR3 is TGTGCCAGCAGCTTAGTGGTGACCCAGTACTTC.

V gene TRBV11-3 combines with J gene TRBJ1-1, with D possibly matching TRBD1 (5 bases). From germline, CDR1 is SGHNT and CDR2 YENEEA. CDR3 length: 17 residues. V shed 3 bases and J shed 0 bases, with 17 bases lying between them. CDR3 DNA: TGTGCCAGCAGCTTGCCCGCGGTCGGGGGACTGAACACTGAAGCTTTCTTT. As protein: CASSLPAVGGLNTEAFF.

Of note for this clonotype: One end of the junction varies from germline; a read error may be responsible. The chain carries TRBV30 and TRBJ1-4; no reliable D call. CDR1 and CDR2 from the germline V gene are GTSNPN and SVGIG (reference sequence). The CDR3 loop spans 11 amino acids. CDR3 DNA sequence: TGTGCCTGGAGTTGGGATGAAAAACGGTTTTTT. It specifies CAWSWDEKRFF.

Note on this clonotype: Just one base apart from a much larger clone, this may be a read error. The chain couples TRBV7-2 to TRBJ2-1, with no clear D. The J call may be incorrect, as the DNA end agrees better with TRBJ2-7. The CDR3 extends over 15 amino acids. Germline-derived CDR1 and CDR2 are SGHTA and FQGNSA. The CDR3 DNA sequence: TGTGCCAGCAGCCACGGAGAAGGCTCCTACAATGAGCAGTACTTC. This translates into CASSHGEGSYNEQYF.

This clonotype has a handful of counts. V and J are TRBV7-9 and TRBJ2-2; TRBD1 might be the D (5 bases). V shed 3 bases and J shed 4 bases, with 9 bases lying between them. From germline, CDR1 is SEHNR and CDR2 FQNEAQ (reference sequence). The CDR3 has 14 residues. The DNA of the CDR3 is TGTGCCAGCAGCTTTTCAGGGTCCACCGGGGAGCTGTTTTTT. Its protein is CASSFSGSTGELFF.

The rearrangement joins TRBV20-1 to TRBJ2-7; 7 nucleotides align to TRBD2. The DNA end favors TRBJ2-5, so the J call may be wrong. The CDR3 has 14 amino acids. Germline V gene lookup returns CDR1 DFQATT and CDR2 SNEGSKA (reference sequence). The CDR3, as DNA: TGCAGTGCTAGAATGGGGCGGGGGCAAGAGACCCAGTACTTC. It encodes CSARMGRGQETQYF.

The chain carries TRBV6-6 and TRBJ2-7, with 8 positions matching TRBD1. CDR1 and CDR2 (germline): MNHNY, SVGAGI (reference sequence). V was pared by 10 bases and J by 7 bases, with 9 bases of the junction left unmatched. The CDR3 spans 12 residues. The CDR3 DNA sequence: TGTGCCACCAGGGGGCTAGACAATGAGCAGTACTTC. Translating it yields CATRGLDNEQYF.